The rows below give T cell receptor beta chains drawn from one sample of a study of blood T cell repertoires in COVID-19. TCRdb keeps only in-frame clones here, not all; method: immunoSEQ multiplex PCR. The table shows 150,000 to 200,000 clones, with approximately 82% occurring only once. The material sequenced was peripheral blood. These receptors originate from a woman at least 80 years old with acute or convalescent COVID-19. CDR3s include the opening cysteine and the closing phenylalanine or tryptophan. A D gene is named only where the DNA matches it firmly.

D	V	J	CDR3
TRBD2	TRBV2	TRBJ2-2	CASSRDSGRSTGELFF
TRBD1	TRBV9	TRBJ2-1	CASSVGQGTYNEQFF
-	TRBV29-1	TRBJ2-5	CSVDVSQETQYF
TRBD2	TRBV19	TRBJ2-7	CASSPGLAGGYEQYF
TRBD1	TRBV11-3	TRBJ1-1	CASSRQGSNTEAFF
-	TRBV7-9	TRBJ2-7	CASSLGGGLYEQYF
TRBD1	TRBV10-3	TRBJ2-5	CAISSTGGLETQYF
TRBD1	TRBV4-1	TRBJ1-2	CASSQSIRDRGRSGYTF
-	TRBV19	TRBJ1-1	CASSIGSGGTEAFF
TRBD1	TRBV29-1	TRBJ1-2	CSVDILQGAISYGYTF
-	TRBV5-4	TRBJ1-3	CASSFDRTSGNTIYF
TRBD1	TRBV6-6	TRBJ1-3	CASLDREIGNTIYF
TRBD2	TRBV9	TRBJ2-2	CASSSSGRRDTGELFF
-	TRBV7-8	TRBJ1-1	CASSLFDSTEAFF
-	TRBV6-2/TRBV6-3	TRBJ1-3	CASSLTDGNTIYF
-	TRBV5-6	TRBJ2-2	CASSLILLPTGELFF
TRBD1	TRBV6-6	TRBJ2-1	CASSPGQGEKVNEQFF
TRBD1	TRBV2	TRBJ2-3	CASSKDRGADTQYF
TRBD1	TRBV5-6	TRBJ2-5	CASLKGRGRRETQYF
TRBD1	TRBV11-3	TRBJ2-7	CASSSRDRGPEQYF
-	TRBV7-2	TRBJ1-6	CASSFDRARPLHF
-	TRBV4-2	TRBJ1-1	CASSPSVLAGTEAFF
TRBD2	TRBV6-6	TRBJ2-3	CASSSQAGAGDTQYF
TRBD1	TRBV23-1	TRBJ2-2	CASSQSGSQGGTGELFF
-	TRBV7-2	TRBJ2-7	CASSLAAHEQYF
TRBD1	TRBV12-5	TRBJ1-5	CASGSWTGSLGSNQPQHF
-	TRBV6-5	TRBJ1-1	CASSYSPYLNTEAFF
-	TRBV12-3/TRBV12-4	TRBJ2-7	CASSFGGSEQYF
TRBD1	TRBV6-5	TRBJ2-1	CASSYLRDRGVNEQFF